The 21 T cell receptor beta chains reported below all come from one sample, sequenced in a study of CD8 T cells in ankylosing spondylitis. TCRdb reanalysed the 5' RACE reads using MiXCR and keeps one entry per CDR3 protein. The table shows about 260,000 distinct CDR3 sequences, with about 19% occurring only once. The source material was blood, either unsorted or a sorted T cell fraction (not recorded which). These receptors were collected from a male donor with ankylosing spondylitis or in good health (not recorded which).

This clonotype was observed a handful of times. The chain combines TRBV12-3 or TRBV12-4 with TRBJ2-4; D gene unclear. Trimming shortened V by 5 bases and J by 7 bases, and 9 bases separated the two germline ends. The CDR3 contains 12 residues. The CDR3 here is CASSGLGNIQYF. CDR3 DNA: TGTGCCAGCAGTGGCCTAGGGAACATTCAGTACTTC.

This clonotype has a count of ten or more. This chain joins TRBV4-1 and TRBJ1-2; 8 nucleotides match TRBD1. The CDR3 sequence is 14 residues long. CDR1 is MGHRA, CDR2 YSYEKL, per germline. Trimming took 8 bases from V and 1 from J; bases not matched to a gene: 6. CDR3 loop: CASSEGQDNYGYTF. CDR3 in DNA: TGCGCCAGCTCAGAGGGACAGGATAACTATGGCTACACCTTC.

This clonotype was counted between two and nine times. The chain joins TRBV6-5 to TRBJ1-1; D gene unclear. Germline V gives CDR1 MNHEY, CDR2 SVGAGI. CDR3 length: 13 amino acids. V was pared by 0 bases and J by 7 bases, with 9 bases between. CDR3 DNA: TGTGCCAGCAGTTACTCTGGGGTGGGTGAAGCTTTCTTT. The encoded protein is CASSYSGVGEAFF.

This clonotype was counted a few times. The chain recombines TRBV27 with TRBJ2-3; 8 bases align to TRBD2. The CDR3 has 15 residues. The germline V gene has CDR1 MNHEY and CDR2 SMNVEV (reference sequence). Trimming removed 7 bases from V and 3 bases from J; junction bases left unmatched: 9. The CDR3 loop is CASTTSGRTTDTQYF. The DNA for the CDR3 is TGTGCCAGCACTACTAGCGGCCGGACGACAGATACGCAGTATTTT.

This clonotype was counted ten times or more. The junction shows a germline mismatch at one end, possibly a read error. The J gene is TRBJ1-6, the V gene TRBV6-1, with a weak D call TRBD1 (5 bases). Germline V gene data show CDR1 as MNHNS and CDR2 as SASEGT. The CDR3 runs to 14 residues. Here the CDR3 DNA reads TGTGCCAGCAGCGAAGCCTCCGGGACTTCACCCCTCCACTTT. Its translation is CASSEASGTSPLHF.

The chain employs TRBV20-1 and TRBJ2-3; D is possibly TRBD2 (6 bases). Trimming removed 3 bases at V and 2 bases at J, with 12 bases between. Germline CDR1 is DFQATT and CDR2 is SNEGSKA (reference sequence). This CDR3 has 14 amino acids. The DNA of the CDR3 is TGCAGTGCTAGTTTGGCGGGACTCACAGATACGCAGTATTTT. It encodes CSASLAGLTDTQYF.

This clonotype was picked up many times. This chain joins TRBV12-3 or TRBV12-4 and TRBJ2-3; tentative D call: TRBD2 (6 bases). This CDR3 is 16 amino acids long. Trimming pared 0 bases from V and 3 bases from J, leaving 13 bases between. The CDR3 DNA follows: TGTGCCAGCAGTTTAGCGCGGAGGGATAGTACAGATACGCAGTATTTT. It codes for CASSLARRDSTDTQYF.

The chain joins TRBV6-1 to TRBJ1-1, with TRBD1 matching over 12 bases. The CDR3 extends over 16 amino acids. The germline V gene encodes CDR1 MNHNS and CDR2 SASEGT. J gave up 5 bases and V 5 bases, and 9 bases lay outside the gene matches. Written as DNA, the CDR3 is TGTGCCAGCAGTCCCCGGGACAGGGGGCGAGGAACTGAAGCTTTCTTT. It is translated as CASSPRDRGRGTEAFF.

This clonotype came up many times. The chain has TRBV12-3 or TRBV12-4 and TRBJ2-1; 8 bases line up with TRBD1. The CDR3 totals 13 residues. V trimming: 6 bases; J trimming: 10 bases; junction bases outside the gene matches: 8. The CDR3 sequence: CASSRDRFSEQFF. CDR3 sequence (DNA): TGTGCCAGCAGCCGGGACAGGTTCAGCGAGCAGTTCTTC.

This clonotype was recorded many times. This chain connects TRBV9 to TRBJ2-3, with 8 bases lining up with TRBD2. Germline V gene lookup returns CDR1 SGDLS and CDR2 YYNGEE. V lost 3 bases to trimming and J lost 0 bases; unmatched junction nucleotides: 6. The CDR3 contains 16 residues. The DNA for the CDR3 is TGTGCCAGCAGCGCGGATAGCGGGGAGAGCACAGATACGCAGTATTTT. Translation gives CASSADSGESTDTQYF. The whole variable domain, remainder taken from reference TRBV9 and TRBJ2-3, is DSGVTQTPKHLITATGQRVTLRCSPRSGDLSVYWYQQSLDQGLQFLIQYYNGEERAKGNILERFSAQQFPDLHSELNLSSLELGDSALYFCASSADSGESTDTQYFGPGTRLTVL.

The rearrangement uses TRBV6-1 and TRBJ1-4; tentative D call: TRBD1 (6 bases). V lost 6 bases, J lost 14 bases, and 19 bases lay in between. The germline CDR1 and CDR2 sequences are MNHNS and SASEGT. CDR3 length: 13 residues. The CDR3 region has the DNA TGTGCCAGCAGCTCAACAGGGATGGGGAAGCTGTTTTTT. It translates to CASSSTGMGKLFF.

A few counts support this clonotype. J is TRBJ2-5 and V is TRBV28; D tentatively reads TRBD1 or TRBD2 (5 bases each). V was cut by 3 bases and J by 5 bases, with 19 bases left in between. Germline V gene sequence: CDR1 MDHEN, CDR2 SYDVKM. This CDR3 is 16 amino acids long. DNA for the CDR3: TGTGCCAGCAGTTTTCTAGTTTCCAGGGACGGGGAGACCCAGTACTTC. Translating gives CASSFLVSRDGETQYF.

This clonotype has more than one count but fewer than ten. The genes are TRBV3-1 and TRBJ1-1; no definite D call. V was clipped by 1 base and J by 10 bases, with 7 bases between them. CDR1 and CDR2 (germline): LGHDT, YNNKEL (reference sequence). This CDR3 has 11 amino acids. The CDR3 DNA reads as TGTGCCAGCAGCCAAGGGGAACGAGCTTTCTTT. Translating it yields CASSQGERAFF.

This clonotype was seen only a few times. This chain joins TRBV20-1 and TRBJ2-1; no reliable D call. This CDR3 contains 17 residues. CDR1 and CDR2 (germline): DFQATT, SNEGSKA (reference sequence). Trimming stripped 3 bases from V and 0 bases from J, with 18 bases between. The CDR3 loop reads CSARLPFGFSSYNEQFF. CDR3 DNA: TGCAGTGCTAGGTTACCATTCGGATTTAGCTCCTACAATGAGCAGTTCTTC.

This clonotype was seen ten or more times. CDR3 DNA: TGCAGTGCTAGAGATCGAGGGGCTCGGGCCGATACGCAGTATTTT. Amino acid sequence: CSARDRGARADTQYF. The chain couples TRBV20-1 to TRBJ2-3, with D perhaps TRBD1 or TRBD2 (5 bases each). CDR3 length: 15 amino acids. CDR1 is DFQATT and CDR2 is SNEGSKA in the germline V gene (reference sequence). Trimming cost V 0 bases and J 6 bases, with 16 bases left between them.

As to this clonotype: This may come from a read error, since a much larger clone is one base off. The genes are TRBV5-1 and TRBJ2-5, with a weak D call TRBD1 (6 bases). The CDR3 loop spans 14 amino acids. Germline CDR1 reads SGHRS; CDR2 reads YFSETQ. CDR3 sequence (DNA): TGCGCCAGCAGCCCCGGACAGTACCAAGAGACCGAGTACTTC. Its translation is CASSPGQYQETEYF.

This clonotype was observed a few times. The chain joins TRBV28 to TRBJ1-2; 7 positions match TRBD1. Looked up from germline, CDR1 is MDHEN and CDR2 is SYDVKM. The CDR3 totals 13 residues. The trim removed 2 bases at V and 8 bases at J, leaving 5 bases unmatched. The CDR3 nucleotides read TGTGCCAGCAGTTTAACGACAGGGAAGGGCTACACCTTC. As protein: CASSLTTGKGYTF.

The CDR3 DNA reads TGTGCCTACCACTTACGCAAGGGCTACACCTTC. Encoded protein: CAYHLRKGYTF. J is TRBJ1-2 and V is TRBV30; D is undetermined. The ends were cut back, 7 bases at V and 8 bases at J, with 14 bases in the middle. Germline values: CDR1 GTSNPN, CDR2 SVGIG (reference sequence). The CDR3 contains 11 residues.

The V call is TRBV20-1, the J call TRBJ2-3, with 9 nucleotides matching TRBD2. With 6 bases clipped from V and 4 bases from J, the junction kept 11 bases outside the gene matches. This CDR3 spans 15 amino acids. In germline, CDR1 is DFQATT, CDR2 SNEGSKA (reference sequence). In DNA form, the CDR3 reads TGCAGTGCGCGACTAGCGGAGATTAGCGCAGATACGCAGTATTTT. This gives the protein CSARLAEISADTQYF.

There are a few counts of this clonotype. The CDR3 DNA sequence: TGTGCCAGCAGTCGACAGCCCACGGACTATGGCTACACCTTC. The encoded protein is CASSRQPTDYGYTF. The chain has TRBV6-4 and TRBJ1-2; a possible D gene is TRBD1 (5 bases). The CDR3 contains 14 residues. V gave up 5 bases and J gave up 3 bases, with 13 bases separating them. Germline V CDR1 and CDR2: MRHNA, SNTAGT.

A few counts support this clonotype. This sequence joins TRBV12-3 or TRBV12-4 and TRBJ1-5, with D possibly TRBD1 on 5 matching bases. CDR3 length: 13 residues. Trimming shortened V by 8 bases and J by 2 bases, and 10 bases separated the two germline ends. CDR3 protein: CASALGGNQPQHF. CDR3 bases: TGTGCCAGCGCCTTGGGGGGCAATCAGCCCCAGCATTTT.